These 17 T cell receptor beta chains share one sample of origin, sequenced in a study of T cell repertoires in cytomegalovirus infection. TCRdb fed the reads into MiXCR, producing one record per CDR3 protein. The sample lists under 850,000 distinct CDR3 sequences, roughly 35% occurring once. Sequences were obtained from PBMCs. All receptors derive from a human donor in good health (CMV status not recorded). Some clones in this sample may be carry-over from other donors' samples.

CDR3 amino acids: CASSRFPDQPQHF. The CDR3 coding sequence is TGTGCCAGCAGCCGTTTCCCAGATCAGCCCCAGCATTTT. V gene TRBV7-2 combines with J gene TRBJ1-5; D remains unclear. Trimming stripped 5 bases from V and 5 bases from J, with 10 bases between. Germline CDR1 and CDR2: SGHTA and FQGNSA. CDR3 length equals 13 residues.

V is TRBV6-6 and J is TRBJ1-5, with TRBD1 matching over 7 bases. CDR1 is MNHNY, CDR2 SVGAGI, per germline (reference sequence). V was pared by 8 bases and J by 5 bases, with 6 bases of the junction left unmatched. CDR3 length: 13 amino acids. CDR3 loop: CASGTVTDQPQHF. The CDR3 DNA is TGTGCCAGCGGGACAGTAACGGATCAGCCCCAGCATTTT.

Concerning this clonotype itself: The conserved phenylalanine or tryptophan is not found at the CDR3 terminus, so this likely reflects a read error. CDR3 protein: CASSFGRGGLETQYL. CDR3 nucleotide sequence: TGTGCCAGCAGTTTCGGGCGGGGGGGCCTCGAGACCCAGTACTTA. The chain combines TRBV28 with TRBJ2-5, with TRBD2 matching 9 bases. Unmatched junction bases numbered 7, after V lost 3 bases and J lost 5 bases. CDR3 length: 15 amino acids. Germline-derived CDR1 and CDR2 are MDHEN and SYDVKM.

The rearrangement links TRBV19 to TRBJ1-5, with a weak D call TRBD1 (5 bases). The CDR3 spans 14 residues. Per germline, CDR1 LNHDA and CDR2 SQIVND (reference sequence). Deletions cut 3 bases from V and 1 base from J, with 7 bases between. The CDR3 DNA follows: TGTGCCAGTAGTATGGGGCAGAGCAATCAGCCCCAGCATTTT. Its translation is CASSMGQSNQPQHF.

The table lists this clonotype with a few counts. V usage is TRBV19 and J usage is TRBJ2-7; TRBD1 agrees at 8 bases. V gave up 1 base and J gave up 6 bases; unmatched junction bases: 8. This CDR3 comprises 15 residues. Germline CDR1 LNHDA, CDR2 SQIVND (reference sequence). The CDR3 coding sequence is TGTGCCAGTAGTATAGGGACAGGGCGTGACTCCGAGCAGTACTTC. It encodes CASSIGTGRDSEQYF.

There are many counts of this clonotype. This chain joins TRBV7-8 and TRBJ2-7; 8 nucleotides match TRBD1. CDR3 length equals 16 residues. Looked up from germline, CDR1 is SGHVS and CDR2 is FQNEAQ. Trimming removed 3 bases from V and 2 bases from J; junction bases left unmatched: 9. The CDR3 coding sequence is TGTGCCAGCAGCTTGACAGGGGACTCTCGGCCCTACGAGCAGTACTTC. Amino acids: CASSLTGDSRPYEQYF.

The chain couples TRBV6-8 to TRBJ1-3; TRBD1 is a possible D gene (5 bases). The CDR3 length is 14 residues. Germline V lookup: CDR1 MNHGY, CDR2 SAAAGT. V was cut by 6 bases and J by 3 bases, with 12 bases left in between. The CDR3 nucleotides are TGTGCCAGCAGACGGGACGGACTTGGAAACACCATATATTTT. Translation gives CASRRDGLGNTIYF.

The DNA for the CDR3 is TGTGCCATCGCAAAGGTGGGTAATCAGCCCCAGCATTTT. Its protein is CAIAKVGNQPQHF. This chain connects TRBV10-3 to TRBJ1-5; D is unresolved. The V gene's germline CDR1 is ENHRY and CDR2 SYGVKD. This CDR3 has 13 amino acids. V lost 8 bases and J lost 4, with 12 bases in between.

In this sample, this clonotype turned up a few times. V is TRBV5-5 and J is TRBJ2-7; tentatively, D is TRBD1 (5 bases). The CDR3 is 14 amino acids. Per the germline V gene, CDR1 is SGHKS and CDR2 is YYEKEE (reference sequence). DNA for the CDR3: TGTGCCAGCAGCTTGACCGAGACAGCTGTAAGGGGCGAGGTC. Translation: CASSLTETAVRGEV.

This clonotype was found many times. V usage is TRBV7-2 and J usage is TRBJ1-5; a weak D match, TRBD1 (6 bases). V lost 6 bases and J 9 bases, leaving 15 bases between the germline ends. This CDR3 is 13 amino acids long. Germline CDR1 SGHTA, CDR2 FQGNSA. The CDR3 loop is CASSSRGPWPQHF. Here the CDR3 DNA reads TGTGCCAGCAGTTCCAGGGGCCCCTGGCCCCAGCATTTT.

This clonotype was seen a handful of times. J is TRBJ1-1 and V is TRBV4-1, with D perhaps matching TRBD1 (6 bases). CDR1 MGHRA and CDR2 YSYEKL come from the germline V gene. V was clipped by 6 bases and J by 5 bases, with 13 bases between them. The CDR3 totals 13 residues. The CDR3 DNA reads as TGCGCCAGCAGACGTCCCGGGACAACTGAAGCTTTCTTT. This gives the protein CASRRPGTTEAFF.

This clonotype appeared a single time. Just one base apart from a much larger clone, this may be a read error. This rearrangement joins TRBV7-4 to TRBJ1-1; no clear D. CDR1 is SGHVT and CDR2 is SQSDAQ in the germline V gene. The V end lost 2 bases, the J end lost 3 bases, and 7 bases lay between the germline ends. This CDR3 comprises 13 residues. The CDR3 loop is CASSLFGDTEAFF. DNA for the CDR3: TGTGCCAGCAGCTTATTTGGGGACACTGAAGCTTTCTTT. The full variable domain, in which reference TRBV7-4 and TRBJ1-1 provide the parts outside the CDR3, is GAGVSQSPRYKVAKRGRDVALRCDSISGHVTLYWYRQTLGQGSEVLTYSQSDAQRDKSGRPSGRFSAERPERSVSTLKIQRTEQGDSAVYLCASSLFGDTEAFFGQGTRLTVV.

This clonotype came up a few times. The chain carries TRBV19 and TRBJ2-7; D ambiguous. V lost 4 bases, J lost 0 bases, and 10 bases lay in between. This CDR3 spans 14 amino acids. In germline, CDR1 is LNHDA, CDR2 SQIVND (reference sequence). CDR3 amino acids: CASSTSLSSYEQYF. CDR3 in DNA: TGTGCCAGTAGTACCAGTCTGTCCTCCTACGAGCAGTACTTC.

This clonotype showed up many times. The V gene is TRBV5-4, the J gene TRBJ2-5; D is perhaps TRBD1 (6 bases). The V end lost 2 bases, the J end lost 1 base, and 9 bases lay between the germline ends. CDR1 is SGHNT and CDR2 is YYREEE in the germline V gene (reference sequence). The CDR3 length is 14 residues. CDR3 bases: TGTGCCAGCAGCTTTAGGACAGCCCAAGAGACCCAGTACTTC. Its protein product is CASSFRTAQETQYF.

This clonotype was seen ten or more times. The V call is TRBV7-8, the J call TRBJ2-2; TRBD1 matches at 10 bases. The CDR3 has 16 residues. V was pared by 1 base and J by 5 bases, with 4 bases of the junction left unmatched. Germline CDR1 reads SGHVS; CDR2 reads FQNEAQ. CDR3 in DNA: TGTGCCAGCAGCTTAGTACAGGGACAGGGGACCGGGGAGCTGTTTTTT. This gives the protein CASSLVQGQGTGELFF.

This clonotype was seen more than once but under ten times. The chain is built from TRBV6-2 or TRBV6-3 and TRBJ2-7; D is unclear. The germline CDR1 and CDR2 sequences are MNHEY and SVGEGT. Trimming cost V 0 bases and J 6 bases, with 9 bases left between them. CDR3 length equals 13 residues. CDR3 DNA sequence: TGTGCCAGCAGTTACTCGGCCAGCGCCGAGCAGTACTTC. It is translated as CASSYSASAEQYF.

The genes are TRBV12-5 and TRBJ1-5, with unresolved D. The germline V gene encodes CDR1 LGHNT and CDR2 FRNRAP. This CDR3 has 13 amino acids. V dropped 2 bases and J dropped 5 bases, with 7 bases sitting between them. The CDR3 is CASGLTEDQPQHF. The CDR3 DNA reads as TGTGCTAGTGGTTTGACAGAGGATCAGCCCCAGCATTTT.